This T cell receptor (beta chain) was documented in a study of T cell responses to AZD1222 COVID-19 vaccine (dated by TCRdb to the early 2020s). Study-level background: AZD1222 recipients given second doses at about 4 weeks or at about 12 weeks were pooled, since spike-specific TCR depth and breadth were not found to differ between the two schedules. Trial participants were enrolled by age into 18-55, 56-69 and 70-plus year subgroups, with about 150, 27 and 61 TCR-sequenced participants respectively. A total of about 230 trial participants underwent TCR sequencing, of whom about 210 received two doses of AZD1222 and around 25 received two doses of the MenACWY control vaccine.

The research as a whole found: Vaccine-associated CD4 TCRs spanned the whole spike protein, with dominant responses in regions 160-218 and 743-854. Conclusions about previously exposed vaccinees are limited, since just 6 or 7 AZD1222 recipients were seropositive for SARS-CoV-2 at baseline. Participants were mostly white British, with more females than males. The authors suggested clonal diversity may have been underestimated. In the small 56-69-year group, the increase in depth fell short of significance, most likely because of low power. Epitopes outside the regions mutated in the B.1.351 and B.1.1.7 variants were reportedly recognized by nearly half of the unique spike-specific TCRs. No day 14 peak-response samples were available, so repertoires were characterized only after the peak T cell response. After two AZD1222 doses, spike-specific TCR breadth and depth were significantly higher than at day 0 and than in MenACWY recipients.

The CDR3 regions of human TCRbeta chains were subjected to immunosequencing. On the authors' methods: Repertoire TCRs were checked for matches against a reference library of SARS-CoV-2-specific TCRs that had been generated using the MIRA antigen-specificity platform. Breadth was defined as the fraction of unique TCRs that were SARS-CoV-2-associated. Depth was defined as the fraction of total T cells that were SARS-CoV-2-associated. Using the MIRA data, each spike-specific TCR was mapped to the spike region that the TCR reacts to and placed in a CD4 or CD8 class. Log10-transformed breadth and depth values were compared by one-way ANOVA with Sidak's multiple comparisons tests. TCRdb took this table from immuneACCESS and kept in-frame rearrangements with V and J called. Such tables lack part of the clones; where checked against another copy, unresolved V genes explain under half of the gap, and the rest is unexplained. Clone size and the V and J calls come from that table; the DNA yielded D and trimming. This sample has 70,000 or so clones in its table, and around 90% of those were observed once. Around 24% of the sample comes from the top ten.

A note on this clone: Its cognate antigen has yet to be identified. Per-base qualities were not stored, and no clone one base away is much larger.

V is cut back by 1 base and J by 5 bases, with 1 base in the junction unmatched. There are 13 amino acids in the CDR3, from cysteine to phenylalanine inclusive. Of all the DNA, just the CDR3 is kept, 39 bases in frame from base 1. The intended sense of this specimen's time point label: baseline before first vaccination. Vaccinee samples came from UK trials COV001 and COV002, including a single-blind randomized controlled phase 2/3 trial of AZD1222 (ChAdOx1 nCoV-19) in healthy adults. For TCRbeta chain sequencing, PBMC samples were collected from trial participants at day 0 and at day 28 after the second dose.

This specimen was peripheral blood, taken on day 0 of AZD1222 vaccination. The sequence was collected from an adult in good health. This chain joins TRBV12-3 or TRBV12-4 to TRBJ1-1; 7 central bases correspond to TRBD1. The nucleotide sequence reads TGTGCCAGCAGTTTAGTACAGGGGACTGAAGCTTTCTTT. It translates as CASSLVQGTEAFF.